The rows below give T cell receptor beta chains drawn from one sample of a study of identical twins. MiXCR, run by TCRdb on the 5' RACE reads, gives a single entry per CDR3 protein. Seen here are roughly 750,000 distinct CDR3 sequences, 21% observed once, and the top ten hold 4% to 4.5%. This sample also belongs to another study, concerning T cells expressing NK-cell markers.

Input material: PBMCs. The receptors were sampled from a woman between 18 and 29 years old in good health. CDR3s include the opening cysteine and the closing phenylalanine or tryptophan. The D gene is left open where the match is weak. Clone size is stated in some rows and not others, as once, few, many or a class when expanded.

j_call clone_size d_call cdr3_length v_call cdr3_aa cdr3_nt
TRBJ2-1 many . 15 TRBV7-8 CASSLNRGSFSEQFF TGTGCCAGCAGCTTAAATCGAGGGAGTTTCAGTGAGCAGTTCTTC
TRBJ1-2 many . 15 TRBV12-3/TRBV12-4 CASSVKDLPNYGYTF TGTGCCAGCAGCGTCAAGGACCTACCTAACTATGGCTACACCTTC
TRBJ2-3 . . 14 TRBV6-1 CASAGTQRTDTQYF TGTGCCAGCGCGGGGACTCAACGCACAGATACGCAGTATTTT
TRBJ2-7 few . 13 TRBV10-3 CAITGVGSYEQYF TGTGCCATCACTGGGGTCGGGTCCTACGAGCAGTACTTC
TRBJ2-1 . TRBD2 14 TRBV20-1 CSARGTSGFDEQFF TGCAGTGCTAGAGGGACTAGCGGGTTCGATGAGCAGTTCTTC
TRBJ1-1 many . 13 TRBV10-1 CASSKGQNTEAFF TGCGCCAGCAGTAAGGGACAGAACACTGAAGCTTTCTTT
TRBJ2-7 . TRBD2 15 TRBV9 CASSVEAGDSYEQYF TGTGCCAGCAGCGTAGAAGCGGGGGATTCCTACGAGCAGTACTTC
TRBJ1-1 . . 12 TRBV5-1 CASSYPAGEAFF TGCGCCAGCTCTTATCCCGCCGGTGAAGCTTTCTTT
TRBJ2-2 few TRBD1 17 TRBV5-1 CASSWDRGPSNTGELFF TGCGCCAGCAGTTGGGACAGGGGACCTTCGAACACCGGGGAGCTGTTTTTT
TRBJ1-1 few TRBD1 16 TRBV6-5 CASSYSGTGAVMQAFF TGTGCCAGCAGTTACTCAGGGACAGGGGCCGTCATGCAAGCTTTCTTT
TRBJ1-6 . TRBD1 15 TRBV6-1 CASRARDRDNSPLHF TGTGCCAGCAGAGCCCGGGACAGGGATAATTCACCCCTCCACTTT
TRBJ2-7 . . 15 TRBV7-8 CASSFLRDTPAEQYF TGTGCCAGCAGCTTCTTGAGGGATACCCCGGCCGAGCAGTACTTC
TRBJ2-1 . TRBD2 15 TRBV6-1 CASRGLAGGDNEQFF TGTGCCAGCAGAGGACTAGCGGGAGGGGACAATGAGCAGTTCTTC
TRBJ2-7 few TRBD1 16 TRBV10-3 CAISEPQDRVSYEQYF TGTGCCATCAGTGAGCCGCAGGACAGGGTTTCCTACGAGCAGTACTTC
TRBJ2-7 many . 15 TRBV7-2 CASSPTGVGRIEQYF TGTGCCAGCAGCCCAACGGGCGTGGGGAGGATCGAGCAGTACTTC
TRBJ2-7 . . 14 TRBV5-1 CASSAGVHSYEQYF TGCGCCAGCAGTGCCGGGGTCCACTCCTACGAGCAGTACTTC
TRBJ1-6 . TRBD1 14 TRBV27 CASRQGLRNSPLHF TGTGCCAGCAGACAGGGGTTAAGGAATTCACCCCTCCACTTT
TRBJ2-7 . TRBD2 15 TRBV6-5 CASSYSKLALREQYF TGTGCCAGCAGTTACTCGAAACTAGCGTTGAGGGAGCAGTACTTC
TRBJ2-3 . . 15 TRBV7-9 CASSLALLFTDTQYF TGTGCCAGCAGCTTAGCGCTGCTATTCACAGATACGCAGTATTTT
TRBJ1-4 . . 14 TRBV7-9 CASSLGYTNEKLFF TGTGCCAGCAGCTTAGGATATACCAATGAAAAACTGTTTTTT